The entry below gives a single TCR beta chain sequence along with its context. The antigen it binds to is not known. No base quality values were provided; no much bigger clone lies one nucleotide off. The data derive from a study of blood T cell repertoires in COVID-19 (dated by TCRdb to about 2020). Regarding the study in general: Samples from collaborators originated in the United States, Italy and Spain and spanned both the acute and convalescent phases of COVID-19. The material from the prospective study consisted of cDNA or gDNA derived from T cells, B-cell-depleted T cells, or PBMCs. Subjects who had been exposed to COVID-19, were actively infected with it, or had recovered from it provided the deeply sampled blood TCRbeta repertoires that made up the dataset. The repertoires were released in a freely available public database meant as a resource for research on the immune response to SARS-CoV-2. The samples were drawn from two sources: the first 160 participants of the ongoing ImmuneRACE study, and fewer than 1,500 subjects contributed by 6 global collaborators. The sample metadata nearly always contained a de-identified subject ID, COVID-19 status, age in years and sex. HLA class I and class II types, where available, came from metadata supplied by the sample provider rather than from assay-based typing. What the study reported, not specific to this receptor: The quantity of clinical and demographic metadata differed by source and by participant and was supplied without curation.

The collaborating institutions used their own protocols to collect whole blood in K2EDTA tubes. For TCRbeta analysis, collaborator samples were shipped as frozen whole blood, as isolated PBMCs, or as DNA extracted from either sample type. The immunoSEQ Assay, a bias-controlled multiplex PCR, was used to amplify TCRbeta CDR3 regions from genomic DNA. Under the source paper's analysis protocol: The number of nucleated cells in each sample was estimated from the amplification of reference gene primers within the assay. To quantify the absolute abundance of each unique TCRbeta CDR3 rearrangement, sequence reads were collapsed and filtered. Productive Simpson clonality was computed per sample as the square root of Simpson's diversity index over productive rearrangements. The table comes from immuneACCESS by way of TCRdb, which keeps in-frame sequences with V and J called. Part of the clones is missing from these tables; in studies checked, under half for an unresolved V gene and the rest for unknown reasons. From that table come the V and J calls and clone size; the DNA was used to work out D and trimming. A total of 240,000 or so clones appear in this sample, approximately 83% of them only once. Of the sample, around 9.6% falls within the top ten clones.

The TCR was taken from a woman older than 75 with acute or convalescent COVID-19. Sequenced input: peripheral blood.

The CDR3 reads CASSVDPSGGWTDTQYF. In nucleotides, the sequence is TGTGCCAGCAGCGTAGACCCTAGCGGGGGTTGGACAGATACGCAGTATTTT. The V and J segments used are TRBV9 and TRBJ2-3, and TRBD2 matches 10 of the central bases. Per the germline V gene, SGDLS is the CDR1 and YYNGEE is the CDR2. Ends trimmed: V by 0 bases, J by 3 bases; bases unmatched to a gene: 7. From its cysteine to its phenylalanine, the CDR3 spans 17 amino acids. The retained sequence is limited to the CDR3, 51 bases, with the frame set at the first base.